A single sample is the source of the 2 T cell receptor beta chains below, sequenced in a study of read filtering for tumor transcriptome and immune sequencing. From approximately 430 ng of RNA, a library with molecular barcoded alpha/delta and beta/gamma adaptors was made. Each CDR3 protein is one row after TCRdb ran MiXCR on the reads. The top ten hold over 10% of the sample, which has about 93,000 distinct CDR3 sequences, 20% to 25% seen once. The sequencing sample was made of a population of CD138-negative cells sorted from bone marrow. The receptor set was obtained from a donor aged 40 or over with multiple myeloma.

A remark on this clonotype: A junction end diverges from the germline sequence, so it may reflect a read error. The genes are TRBV7-7 and TRBJ2-2; D might be TRBD1 (5 bases). This CDR3 is 13 amino acids long. The V gene's germline CDR1 is SSHAT and CDR2 FNYEAQ (reference sequence). CDR3 bases: TGTGCTAGCAGTTGGGCAGGGTCCGGGGAGCTGTTTTTT. It translates to CASSWAGSGELFF.

About this clonotype itself: With a much larger clone just one base away, this may be a read error. The chain joins TRBV29-1 to TRBJ2-5; 7 positions match TRBD2. Looked up from germline, CDR1 is SQVTM and CDR2 is ANQGSEA. The CDR3 runs to 14 residues. Trimming took 7 bases from V and 5 from J; bases not matched to a gene: 13. The CDR3 reads CSAQTSEGRETQYF. The CDR3 nucleotides read TGCAGCGCCCAAACTAGCGAGGGTCGGGAGACCCAGTACTTC.